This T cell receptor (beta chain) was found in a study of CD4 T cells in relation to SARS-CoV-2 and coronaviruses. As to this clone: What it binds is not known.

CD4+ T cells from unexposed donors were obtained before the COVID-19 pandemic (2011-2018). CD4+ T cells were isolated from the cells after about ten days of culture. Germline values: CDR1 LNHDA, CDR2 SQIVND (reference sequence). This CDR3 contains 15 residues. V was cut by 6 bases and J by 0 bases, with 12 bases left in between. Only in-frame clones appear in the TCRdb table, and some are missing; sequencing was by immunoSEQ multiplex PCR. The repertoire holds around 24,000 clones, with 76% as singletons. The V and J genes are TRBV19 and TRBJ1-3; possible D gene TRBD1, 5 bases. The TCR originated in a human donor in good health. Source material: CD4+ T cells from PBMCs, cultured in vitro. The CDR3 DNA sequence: TGTGCCAGTAGCCAACAGGCCTCCTCTGGAAACACCATATATTTT. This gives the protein CASSQQASSGNTIYF.